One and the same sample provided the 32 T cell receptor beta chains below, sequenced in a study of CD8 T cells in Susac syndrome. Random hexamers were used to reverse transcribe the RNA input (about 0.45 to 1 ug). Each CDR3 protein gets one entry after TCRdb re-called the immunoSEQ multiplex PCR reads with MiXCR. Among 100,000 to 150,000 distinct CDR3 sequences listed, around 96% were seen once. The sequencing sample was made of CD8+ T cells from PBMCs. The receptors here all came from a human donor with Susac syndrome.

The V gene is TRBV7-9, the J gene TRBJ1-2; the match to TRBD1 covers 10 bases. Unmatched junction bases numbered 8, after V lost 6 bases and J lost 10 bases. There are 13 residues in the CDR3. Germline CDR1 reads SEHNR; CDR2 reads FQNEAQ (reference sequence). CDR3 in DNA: TGTGCCAGCAGATCCGGGACAGGGGAGGACTACACCTTC. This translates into CASRSGTGEDYTF.

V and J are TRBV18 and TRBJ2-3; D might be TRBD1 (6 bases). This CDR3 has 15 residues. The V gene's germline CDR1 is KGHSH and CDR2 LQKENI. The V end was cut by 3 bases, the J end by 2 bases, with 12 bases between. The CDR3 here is CASSPGDKDTDTQYF. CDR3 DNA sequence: TGTGCCAGCTCACCCGGGGACAAAGACACAGATACGCAGTATTTT. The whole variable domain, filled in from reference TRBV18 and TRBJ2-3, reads NAGVMQNPRHLVRRRGQEARLRCSPMKGHSHVYWYRQLPEEGLKFMVYLQKENIIDESGMPKERFSAEFPKEGPSILRIQQVVRGDSAAYFCASSPGDKDTDTQYFGPGTRLTVL.

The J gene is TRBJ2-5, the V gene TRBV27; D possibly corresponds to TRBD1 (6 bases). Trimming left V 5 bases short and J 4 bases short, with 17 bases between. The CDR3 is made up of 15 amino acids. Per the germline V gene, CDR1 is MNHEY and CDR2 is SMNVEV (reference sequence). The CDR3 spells CASSPSTGLLETQYF. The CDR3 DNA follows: TGTGCCAGCAGTCCGTCGACAGGACTTCTAGAGACCCAGTACTTC.

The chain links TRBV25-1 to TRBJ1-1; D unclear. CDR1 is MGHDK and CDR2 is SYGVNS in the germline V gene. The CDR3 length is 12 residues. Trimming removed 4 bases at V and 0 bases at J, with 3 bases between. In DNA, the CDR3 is TGTGCCAGCAGTGCATTGAACACTGAAGCTTTCTTT. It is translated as CASSALNTEAFF.

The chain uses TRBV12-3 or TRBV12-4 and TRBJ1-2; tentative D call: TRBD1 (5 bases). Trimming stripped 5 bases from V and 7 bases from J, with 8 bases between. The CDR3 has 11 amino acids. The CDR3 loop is CASSGASGYTF. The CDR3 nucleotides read TGTGCCAGCAGTGGGGCTAGTGGCTACACCTTC.

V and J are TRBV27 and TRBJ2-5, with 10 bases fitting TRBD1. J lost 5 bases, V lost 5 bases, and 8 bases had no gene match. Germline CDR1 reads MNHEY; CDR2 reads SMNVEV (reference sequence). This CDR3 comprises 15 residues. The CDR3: CASSHRQGAGETQYF. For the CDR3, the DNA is TGTGCCAGCAGTCATCGACAGGGGGCTGGGGAGACCCAGTACTTC.

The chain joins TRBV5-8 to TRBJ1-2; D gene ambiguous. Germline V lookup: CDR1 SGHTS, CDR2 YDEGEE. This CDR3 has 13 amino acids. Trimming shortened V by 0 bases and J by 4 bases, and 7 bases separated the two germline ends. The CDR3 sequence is CASSLGDTYGYTF. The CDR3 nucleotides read TGTGCCAGCAGCTTGGGGGATACCTATGGCTACACCTTC. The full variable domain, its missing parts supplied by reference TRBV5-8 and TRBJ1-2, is EAGVTQSPTHLIKTRGQQATLRCSPISGHTSVYWYQQALGLGLQFLLWYDEGEERNRGNFPPRFSGRQFPNYSSELNVNALELEDSALYLCASSLGDTYGYTFGSGTRLTVV.

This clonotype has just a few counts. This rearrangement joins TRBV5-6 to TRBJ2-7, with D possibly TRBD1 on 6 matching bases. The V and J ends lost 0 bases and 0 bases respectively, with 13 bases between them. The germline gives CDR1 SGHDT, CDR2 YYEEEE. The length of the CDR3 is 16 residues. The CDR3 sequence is CASSLEGVLSSYEQYF. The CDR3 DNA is TGTGCCAGCAGCTTGGAGGGGGTCTTATCCTCCTACGAGCAGTACTTC.

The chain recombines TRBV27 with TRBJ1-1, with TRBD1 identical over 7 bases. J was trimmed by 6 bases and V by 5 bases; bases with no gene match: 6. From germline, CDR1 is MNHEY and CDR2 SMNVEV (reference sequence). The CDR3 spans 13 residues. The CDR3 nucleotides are TGTGCCAGCAGTCCCCGAACAGGGGCTGAAGCTTTCTTT. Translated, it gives CASSPRTGAEAFF.

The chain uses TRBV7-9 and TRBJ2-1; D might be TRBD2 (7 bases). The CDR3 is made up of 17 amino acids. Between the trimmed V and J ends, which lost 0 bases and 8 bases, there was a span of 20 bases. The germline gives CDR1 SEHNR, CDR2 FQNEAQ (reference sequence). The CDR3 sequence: CASSLAGGGYFRDEQFF. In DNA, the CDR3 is TGTGCCAGCAGCTTAGCTGGGGGGGGCTATTTTCGGGATGAGCAGTTCTTC.

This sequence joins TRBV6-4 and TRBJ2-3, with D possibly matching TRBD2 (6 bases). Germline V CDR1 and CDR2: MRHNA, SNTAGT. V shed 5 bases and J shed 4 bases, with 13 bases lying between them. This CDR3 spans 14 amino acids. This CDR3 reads CASSPTPSADTQYF. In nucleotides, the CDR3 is TGTGCCAGCAGTCCGACCCCTAGCGCAGATACGCAGTATTTT.

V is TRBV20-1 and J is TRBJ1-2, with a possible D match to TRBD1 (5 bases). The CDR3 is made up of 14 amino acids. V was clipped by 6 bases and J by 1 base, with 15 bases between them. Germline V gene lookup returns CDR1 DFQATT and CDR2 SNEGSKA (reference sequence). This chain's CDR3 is CSAGDSSLNYGYTF. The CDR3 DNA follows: TGCAGTGCAGGCGACAGTTCTCTTAACTATGGCTACACCTTC.

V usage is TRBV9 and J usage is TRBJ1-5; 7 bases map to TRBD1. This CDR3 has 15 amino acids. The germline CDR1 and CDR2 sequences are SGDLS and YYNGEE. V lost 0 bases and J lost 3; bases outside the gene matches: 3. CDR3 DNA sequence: TGTGCCAGCAGCGTAGGCGGGACAGTCAATCAGCCCCAGCATTTT. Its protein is CASSVGGTVNQPQHF.

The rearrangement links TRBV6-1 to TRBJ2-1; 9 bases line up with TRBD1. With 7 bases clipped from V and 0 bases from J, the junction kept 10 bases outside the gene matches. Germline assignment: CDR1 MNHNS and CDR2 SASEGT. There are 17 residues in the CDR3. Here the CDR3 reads CASTPIQGAYSYNEQFF. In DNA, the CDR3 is TGTGCCAGCACCCCTATACAGGGGGCCTACTCCTACAATGAGCAGTTCTTC.

This chain's CDR3 is CASSRRGPRGPYEQYF. In DNA, the CDR3 is TGTGCCAGCAGCCGACGAGGCCCCCGGGGGCCCTACGAGCAGTACTTC. The chain joins TRBV7-2 to TRBJ2-7; tentatively, D is TRBD1 or TRBD2 (6 bases each). Trimming took 5 bases from V and 2 from J, leaving 19 bases between them. Germline V gives CDR1 SGHTA, CDR2 FQGNSA. This CDR3 contains 16 residues.

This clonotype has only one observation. The CDR3 region is CASSQDPTGSMNTEAFF. The CDR3 nucleotides read TGCGCCAGCAGCCAAGATCCCACAGGGAGTATGAACACTGAAGCTTTCTTT. The rearrangement links TRBV4-1 to TRBJ1-1; D may be TRBD1 (6 bases). Germline-derived CDR1 and CDR2 are MGHRA and YSYEKL. The CDR3 is made up of 17 amino acids. Trimming shortened V by 0 bases and J by 0 bases, and 14 bases separated the two germline ends.

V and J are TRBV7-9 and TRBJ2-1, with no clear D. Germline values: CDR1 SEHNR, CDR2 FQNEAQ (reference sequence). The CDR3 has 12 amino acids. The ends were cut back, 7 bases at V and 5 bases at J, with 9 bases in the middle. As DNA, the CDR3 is TGTGCCAGCATCGCTAGAGACAATGAGCAGTTCTTC. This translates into CASIARDNEQFF.

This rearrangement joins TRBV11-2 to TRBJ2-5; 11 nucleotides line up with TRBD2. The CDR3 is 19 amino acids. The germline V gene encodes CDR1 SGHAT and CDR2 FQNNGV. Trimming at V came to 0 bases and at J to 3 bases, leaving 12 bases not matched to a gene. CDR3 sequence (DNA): TGTGCCAGCAGCTTAGATTGGGCTAGCGGGGGGCCCACCGAAGAGACCCAGTACTTC. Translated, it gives CASSLDWASGGPTEETQYF. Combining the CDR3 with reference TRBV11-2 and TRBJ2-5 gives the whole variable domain EAGVAQSPRYKIIEKRQSVAFWCNPISGHATLYWYQQILGQGPKLLIQFQNNGVVDDSQLPKDRFSAERLKGVDSTLKIQPAKLEDSAVYLCASSLDWASGGPTEETQYFGPGTRLLVL.

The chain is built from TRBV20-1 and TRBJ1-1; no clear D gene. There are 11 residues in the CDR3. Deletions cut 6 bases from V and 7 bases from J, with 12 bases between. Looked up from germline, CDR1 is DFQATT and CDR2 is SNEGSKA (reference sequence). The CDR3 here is CSAASEDEAFF. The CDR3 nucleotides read TGCAGTGCCGCTTCGGAGGATGAAGCTTTCTTT.

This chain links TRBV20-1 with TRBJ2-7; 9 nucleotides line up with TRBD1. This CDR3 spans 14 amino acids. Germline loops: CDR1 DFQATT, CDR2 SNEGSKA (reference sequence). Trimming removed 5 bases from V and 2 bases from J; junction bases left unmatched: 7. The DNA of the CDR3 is TGCAGTGCTTTCGACAGGGGGGAAACCTACGAGCAGTACTTC. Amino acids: CSAFDRGETYEQYF.

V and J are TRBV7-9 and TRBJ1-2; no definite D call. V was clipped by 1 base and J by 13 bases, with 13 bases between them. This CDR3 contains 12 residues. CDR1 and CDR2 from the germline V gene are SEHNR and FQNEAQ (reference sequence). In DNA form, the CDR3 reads TGTGCCAGCAGCTTAGATCATAAGAGGTCCACCTTC. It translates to CASSLDHKRSTF. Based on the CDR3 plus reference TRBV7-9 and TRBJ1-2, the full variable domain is DTGVSQNPRHKITKRGQNVTFRCDPISEHNRLYWYRQTLGQGPEFLTYFQNEAQLEKSRLLSDRFSAERPKGSFSTLEIQRTEQGDSAMYLCASSLDHKRSTFGSGTRLTVV.

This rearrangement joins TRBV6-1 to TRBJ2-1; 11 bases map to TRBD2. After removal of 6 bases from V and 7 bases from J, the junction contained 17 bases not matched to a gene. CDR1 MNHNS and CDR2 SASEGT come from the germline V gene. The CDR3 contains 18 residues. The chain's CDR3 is CASSVLGLAEALSNEQFF. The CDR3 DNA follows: TGTGCCAGCAGCGTTTTGGGACTAGCGGAAGCCCTTTCTAATGAGCAGTTCTTC.

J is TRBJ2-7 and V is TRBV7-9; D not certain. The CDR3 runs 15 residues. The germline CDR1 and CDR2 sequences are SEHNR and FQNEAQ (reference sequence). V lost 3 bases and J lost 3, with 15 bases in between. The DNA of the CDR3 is TGTGCCAGCAGCTTCAGCAAACACCCAGTCTACGAGCAGTACTTC. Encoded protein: CASSFSKHPVYEQYF.

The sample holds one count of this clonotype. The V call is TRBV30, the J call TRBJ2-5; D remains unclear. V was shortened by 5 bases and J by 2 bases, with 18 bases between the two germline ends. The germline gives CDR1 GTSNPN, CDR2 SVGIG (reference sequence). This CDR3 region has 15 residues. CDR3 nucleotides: TGTGCCTGGGATCTCACGATGACGGCTCAAGAGACCCAGTACTTC. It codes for CAWDLTMTAQETQYF.

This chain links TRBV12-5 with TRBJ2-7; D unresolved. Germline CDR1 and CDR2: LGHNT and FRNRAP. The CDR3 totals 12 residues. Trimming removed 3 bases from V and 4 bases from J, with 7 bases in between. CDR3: CASGFLQYEQYF. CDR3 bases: TGTGCTAGTGGTTTCCTCCAGTACGAGCAGTACTTC.

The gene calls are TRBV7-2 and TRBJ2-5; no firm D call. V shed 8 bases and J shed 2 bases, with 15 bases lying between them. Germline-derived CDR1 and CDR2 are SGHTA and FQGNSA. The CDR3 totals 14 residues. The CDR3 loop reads CASRENTLQETQYF. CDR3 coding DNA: TGTGCCAGCCGCGAGAACACCCTGCAAGAGACCCAGTACTTC.

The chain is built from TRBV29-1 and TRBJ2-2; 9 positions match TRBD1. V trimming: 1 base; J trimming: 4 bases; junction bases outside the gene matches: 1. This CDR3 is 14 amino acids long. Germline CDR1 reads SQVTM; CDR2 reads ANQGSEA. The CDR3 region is CSVEATGGTGELFF. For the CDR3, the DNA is TGCAGCGTTGAAGCGACAGGGGGCACCGGGGAGCTGTTTTTT.

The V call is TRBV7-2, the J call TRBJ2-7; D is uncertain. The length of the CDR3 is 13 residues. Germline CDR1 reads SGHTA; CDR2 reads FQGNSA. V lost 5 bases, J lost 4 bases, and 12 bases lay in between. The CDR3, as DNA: TGTGCCAGCAGCCCCATTGGGGTATACGAGCAGTACTTC. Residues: CASSPIGVYEQYF.

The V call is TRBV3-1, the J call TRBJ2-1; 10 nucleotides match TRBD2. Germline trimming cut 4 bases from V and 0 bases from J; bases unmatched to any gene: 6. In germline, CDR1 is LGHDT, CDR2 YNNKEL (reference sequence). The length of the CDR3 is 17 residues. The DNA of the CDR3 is TGTGCCAGCAGCCTCCAAGCGGGGGGGAGCTCCTACAATGAGCAGTTCTTC. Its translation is CASSLQAGGSSYNEQFF.

DNA of the CDR3: TGTGCCAGCAGTCCGGGACAGGGGGAAGAAAAACTGTTTTTT. Encoded protein: CASSPGQGEEKLFF. The V gene is TRBV6-1, the J gene TRBJ1-4, with 11 bases aligning to TRBD1. Germline V gene data show CDR1 as MNHNS and CDR2 as SASEGT. The length of the CDR3 is 14 residues. Unmatched junction bases numbered 4, after V lost 5 bases and J lost 8 bases.

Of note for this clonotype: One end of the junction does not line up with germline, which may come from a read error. Here the CDR3 reads CASSVGQGSFNEQFF. The DNA for the CDR3 is TGTGCCAGCAGTGTAGGGCAGGGGTCCTTCAATGAGCAGTTCTTC. The chain employs TRBV2 and TRBJ2-1; tentatively, D is TRBD1 (6 bases). The CDR3 extends over 15 amino acids. Germline CDR1 is SNHLY and CDR2 is FYNNEI.

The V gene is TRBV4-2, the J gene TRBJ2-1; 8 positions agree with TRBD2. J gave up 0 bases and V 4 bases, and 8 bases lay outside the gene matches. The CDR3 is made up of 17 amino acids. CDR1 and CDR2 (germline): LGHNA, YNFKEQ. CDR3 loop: CASSRSPGGGSYNEQFF. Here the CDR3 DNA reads TGTGCCAGCAGCCGAAGTCCGGGAGGGGGCTCCTACAATGAGCAGTTCTTC.